This T cell receptor beta chain derives from a study of T cells after yellow fever vaccination. General study results and limits: Faster peaking, at day 5 versus 15, marked a secondary response that was weaker. Among all clonotypes, a small share was observed in both CD4 and CD8 compartments. Abundant clonotypes from the bulk population could have been carried over as contaminants into FACS-sorted repertoires.

To note about this clonotype: As yet, its antigen is unknown.

UMIs were added to TCR cDNA along with a universal primer site when it was made by 5'RACE template switching. TCRdb fed the 5' RACE reads into MiXCR, producing one record per CDR3 protein. The sample holds 350,000 or so distinct CDR3 sequences, roughly 8.4% seen once. V shed 6 bases, J shed 9 bases, and the junction held 8 bases outside the gene matches. Germline V gives CDR1 MNHNS, CDR2 SASEGT. The CDR3 is 16 residues long. The receptor was isolated from a man in his late teens or twenties who received the YFV17D yellow fever vaccine. The sequences come from PBMCs, collected 45 days after the first yellow fever vaccination. This rearrangement joins TRBV6-1 to TRBJ2-1; 16 positions match TRBD2. The CDR3 spells CASSRPGLAGGLEQFF. The CDR3 region has the DNA TGTGCCAGCAGCCGCCCGGGACTAGCGGGGGGGCTTGAGCAGTTCTTC.